Below are 17 T cell receptor beta chains sequenced from a single sample in a study of T-cell reconstitution after alpha-beta-depleted transplantation in children (dated by TCRdb to the mid-2010s). Libraries were prepared through PCR. The sequencer was an Illumina HiSeq 2500. Molecular barcoding was employed in the preparation of TCR libraries, with unique molecular identifiers being used to normalize TCRbeta repertoire quantification. TCRdb reran the public reads through fastp at Q25 and MiXCR, keeping productive beta chains. Each record represents a unique CDR3 protein, reported with the most common genes and DNA among its rows. In this sample the table shows a few hundred thousand distinct CDR3 sequences, 10% to 15% of which occur a single time. The ten biggest clones cover around 2% of the sample. The sample's treatment or condition, from its label and the paper: allogeneic hematopoietic cell transplantation with graft depleted of TCRalphabeta T cells and CD19 B cells.

The sample here was PBMCs, mostly from graft donor cells, taken 360 days after TCRalphabeta/CD19-depleted stem cell transplant. Receptors were obtained from a male patient under 18 who had a stem cell transplant for acute myeloid leukemia, so the T cells may come from the graft donor.

The chain links TRBV28 to TRBJ2-2; TRBD2 agrees at 7 bases. Germline V gives CDR1 MDHEN, CDR2 SYDVKM. J gave up 1 base and V 2 bases, and 1 base lay outside the gene matches. The CDR3 is made up of 15 amino acids. This CDR3 is CASSLSGMNTGELFF. CDR3 coding DNA: TGTGCCAGCAGTTTAAGCGGGATGAACACCGGGGAGCTGTTTTTT.

In this sample, this clonotype turned up many times. The CDR3 is CATSSVQGATYEQYF. The CDR3 DNA reads TGTGCCACCAGCAGCGTACAGGGGGCTACCTACGAGCAGTACTTC. The chain is built from TRBV15 and TRBJ2-7; TRBD1 matches 9 bases. The CDR3 extends over 15 amino acids. Looked up from germline, CDR1 is LNHNV and CDR2 is YYDKDF (reference sequence). V shed 3 bases and J 2 bases; nucleotides not matched to a gene: 5.

There are many counts of this clonotype. The chain couples TRBV29-1 to TRBJ2-7; 7 bases agree with TRBD1. The CDR3 covers 15 residues. Per germline, CDR1 SQVTM and CDR2 ANQGSEA. With V trimmed by 4 bases and J by 5 bases, 14 bases remained unmatched. The CDR3 region is CSVAEDRILGDEQYF. CDR3 sequence (DNA): TGCAGCGTTGCCGAGGACAGGATTCTTGGCGACGAGCAGTACTTC.

The chain employs TRBV30 and TRBJ2-7; D is perhaps TRBD1 or TRBD2 (6 bases each). Between the trimmed V and J ends, which lost 0 bases and 4 bases, there was a span of 7 bases. This CDR3 has 12 residues. The V gene's germline CDR1 is GTSNPN and CDR2 SVGIG (reference sequence). The CDR3 protein is CAWSVGGYEQYF. The CDR3 nucleotides are TGTGCCTGGAGTGTAGGGGGGTACGAGCAGTACTTC.

The V and J genes are TRBV7-6 and TRBJ2-4; tentative D call: TRBD2 (5 bases). The germline V and J ends were trimmed by 2 bases and 2 bases, with 10 bases remaining between them. Germline V lookup: CDR1 SGHVS, CDR2 FNYEAQ. The CDR3 covers 15 residues. CDR3 in amino acids: CASSLNPGSKNIQYF. CDR3 sequence (DNA): TGTGCCAGCAGCTTAAATCCGGGGTCCAAAAACATTCAGTACTTC.

The rearrangement links TRBV7-3 to TRBJ2-6, with 7 bases aligning to TRBD1. The length of the CDR3 is 16 residues. Trimming removed 5 bases from V and 1 base from J; junction bases left unmatched: 5. In germline, CDR1 is SGHTA, CDR2 FQGTGA. DNA of the CDR3: TGTGCCAGCAGCCCGACAGGGATTTCTGGGGCCAACGTCCTGACTTTC. This gives the protein CASSPTGISGANVLTF.

This chain joins TRBV9 and TRBJ2-3, with a tentative D call TRBD2 (6 bases). Germline CDR1 reads SGDLS; CDR2 reads YYNGEE. The CDR3 has 16 residues. V was cut by 0 bases and J by 2 bases, with 13 bases left in between. The chain's CDR3 is CASSVGSSGYTDTQYF. The CDR3 bases are TGTGCCAGCAGCGTAGGGAGTAGCGGTTACACAGATACGCAGTATTTT.

The chain links TRBV28 to TRBJ1-1; the match to TRBD1 covers 8 bases. CDR1 and CDR2 (germline): MDHEN, SYDVKM. Trimming at V came to 5 bases and at J to 5 bases, leaving 19 bases not matched to a gene. CDR3 length: 18 residues. The CDR3 region has the DNA TGTGCCAGCAGTCGTCTGGGCGGCGCAGGGGGCTTGGGTACTGAAGCTTTCTTT. Encoded protein: CASSRLGGAGGLGTEAFF.

The chain employs TRBV29-1 and TRBJ2-7; D is possibly TRBD1 (6 bases). The CDR3 spans 15 residues. Germline V gene data show CDR1 as SQVTM and CDR2 as ANQGSEA. Between the trimmed V and J ends, which lost 1 base and 2 bases, there was a span of 15 bases. CDR3 in DNA: TGCAGCGTTGAAGCCCCAGGACAGACCCCCTACGAGCAGTACTTC. Translating it yields CSVEAPGQTPYEQYF.

The chain carries TRBV15 and TRBJ2-7; perhaps D is TRBD1 or TRBD2 (6 bases each). The germline V gene encodes CDR1 LNHNV and CDR2 YYDKDF (reference sequence). Deletions cut 2 bases from V and 6 bases from J, with 17 bases between. The CDR3 consists of 15 residues. CDR3 DNA sequence: TGTGCCACCAGCAGAATGGGGGGCGCACCGGCCGAGCAGTACTTC. The encoded protein is CATSRMGGAPAEQYF.

This clonotype was detected only a few times. This chain links TRBV6-5 with TRBJ1-6, with D unresolved. The ends were cut back, 2 bases at V and 4 bases at J, with 12 bases in the middle. Germline lookup yields CDR1 MNHEY and CDR2 SVGAGI. The CDR3 loop spans 16 amino acids. The CDR3 sequence is CASSYGPAHYNSPLHF. The CDR3, as DNA: TGTGCCAGCAGTTACGGTCCGGCCCATTATAATTCACCCCTCCACTTT.

A few counts support this clonotype. This chain connects TRBV7-8 to TRBJ2-2; D is unclear. The CDR3 is 12 amino acids. Germline V gene data show CDR1 as SGHVS and CDR2 as FQNEAQ. The V and J ends lost 8 bases and 6 bases respectively, with 10 bases between them. The CDR3 bases are TGTGCCAGCGGGTGGGCAGCCGGGGAGCTGTTTTTT. It translates to CASGWAAGELFF.

This sequence joins TRBV7-6 and TRBJ2-7; 7 bases are a match to TRBD2. Unmatched junction bases numbered 8, after V lost 1 base and J lost 2 bases. The CDR3 runs to 16 residues. Germline values: CDR1 SGHVS, CDR2 FNYEAQ. The CDR3 bases are TGTGCCAGCAGCTTAGTTGGCGGAGCGGGACCCTACGAGCAGTACTTC. Its protein is CASSLVGGAGPYEQYF.

This clonotype was found a few times. The rearrangement uses TRBV6-2 or TRBV6-3 and TRBJ2-1, with a tentative D call TRBD1 (6 bases). The ends were cut back, 4 bases at V and 8 bases at J, with 18 bases in the middle. Germline V gene lookup returns CDR1 MNHEY and CDR2 SVGEGT. This CDR3 has 15 amino acids. The CDR3 nucleotides read TGTGCCAGCAGTTCCTACCCACAGGGTCACGATGAGCAGTTCTTC. Amino acid sequence: CASSSYPQGHDEQFF.

The DNA for the CDR3 is TGTGCCATCAGGGGACAGGGGAACACCGGGGAGCTGTTTTTT. This translates into CAIRGQGNTGELFF. The chain recombines TRBV10-3 with TRBJ2-2; TRBD1 matches at 9 bases. The germline V gene encodes CDR1 ENHRY and CDR2 SYGVKD. There are 14 residues in the CDR3. V was clipped by 6 bases and J by 1 base; unmatched bases: 0.

J is TRBJ2-4 and V is TRBV5-5; D is perhaps TRBD1 (7 bases). CDR1 and CDR2 from the germline V gene are SGHKS and YYEKEE (reference sequence). Trimming cost V 0 bases and J 6 bases, with 13 bases left between them. The CDR3 length is 15 residues. CDR3 bases: TGTGCCAGCAGCTTGGCCCTCAGGGGGGCAAACATTCAGTACTTC. This sequence encodes CASSLALRGANIQYF.

This clonotype was detected many times. The gene calls are TRBV9 and TRBJ2-1, with D maybe TRBD2 (6 bases). The CDR3 contains 15 residues. Trimming removed 4 bases from V and 4 bases from J, with 15 bases in between. Germline CDR1 SGDLS, CDR2 YYNGEE. This CDR3 is CASSPRGSGYNEQFF. The DNA for the CDR3 is TGTGCCAGCAGCCCCCGTGGTAGCGGTTACAATGAGCAGTTCTTC.